What follows is one T cell receptor beta chain and its context. Its recognized antigen is unknown. Per-base qualities were not stored, and no clone one base away is much larger. The trial excluded patients who had a history of autoimmune disease or were on systemic immunosuppression. Peripheral blood for TCR sequencing was drawn from every dose cohort at baseline, at cycle 4 day 1 and at cycle 7 day 1. Samples were obtained from an open-label, multicenter, first-in-human phase I dose-escalation trial of ivuxolimab. Adults with locally advanced or metastatic melanoma, renal cell carcinoma, hepatocellular carcinoma or head and neck squamous cell carcinoma were enrolled in the trial. Before TCR sequencing, CD4+ T cells and CD8+ T cells were sorted from peripheral blood as separate populations. For sequencing of the TCRbeta CDR3 region, genomic DNA was extracted from the sorted cells. The immunoSEQ Assay was used to sequence the TCRbeta CDR3 regions. TCRdb re-hosts the immuneACCESS table, in-frame sequences only. Its copies lack some clones; in the studies checked, an unresolved V gene accounts for under half of them, and the cause for the rest is not known. Here the sample has fewer than 85,000 clones; around 78% occur a single time. The top ten clones comprise around 0.88% of the sample.

This sample stems from a study of OX40 agonist ivuxolimab in advanced cancers. About the study as a whole: Ivuxolimab was an agonistic, fully human IgG2 monoclonal antibody directed against OX40 (CD134), a costimulatory receptor. Intravenous ivuxolimab was administered to patients every 2 weeks at six dose levels: 0.01, 0.1, 0.3, 1.5, 3 and 10 mg/kg. Of the 50 or so patients in dose escalation, some 20 had hepatocellular carcinoma, some 15 had melanoma, 9 had renal cell carcinoma and 9 had head and neck cancer. In the dose-escalation cohort, 82.7% of patients were male, and the mean age was around 60 years, with a range of 23 to 79. Prior anti-PD-1, anti-PD-L1 or anti-CTLA-4 therapy was permitted, and checkpoint inhibitors had been received by roughly 40% of dose-escalation patients. Partial responses occurred in three dose-escalation patients: two with cutaneous melanoma and one with hepatocellular carcinoma. Peripheral TCRbeta sequencing aimed to test whether ivuxolimab altered TCR sequence diversity and caused clonal T-cell expansion. The paper describes the monotherapy dose-escalation part (N of about 47 patients) of the phase I trial of ivuxolimab.

V loses 0 bases, J loses 4 bases, and the germline ends lie 10 bases apart. CDR3 length: 15 amino acids, cysteine to phenylalanine. The DNA shown is the 45-base CDR3, in frame from base 1. The germline V gene supplies CDR1 SGHRS and CDR2 YFSETQ. The investigation overall reported the following: In partial responders in the 0.1-3.0 mg/kg groups, normalized peripheral clonal expansion was found to be among the lowest, especially among CD8+ T cells. After ivuxolimab, more expanded clones were found on average in CD8+ T cells than in CD4+ T cells. Low levels of normalized T-cell clonal expansion were also shown by some nonresponding patients. The antigen specificity of the clonally expanded peripheral T cells was not determined. At doses of 0.1 to 3.0 mg/kg, clonal expansion of both CD4+ and CD8+ T cells in blood was seen between baseline and week 6.

The sequences come from CD4+ or CD8+ T cells sorted from blood, collected in a trial of the OX40 agonist ivuxolimab. Rearrangement joined TRBV5-1 to TRBJ1-4; the D gene is perhaps TRBD1, from 5 matching bases. The receptor was derived from an adult with an advanced solid tumor such as melanoma, head and neck, liver or kidney cancer. The bases read TGCGCCAGCAGCTTGGTCGGGGACGGTAATGAAAAACTGTTTTTT. Its translation is CASSLVGDGNEKLFF.